The next 9 T cell receptor beta chains were all read from a single sample in a study of blood T cell repertoires in COVID-19. The table came from immunoSEQ multiplex PCR; TCRdb's copy has only in-frame clones and leaves some out. The sample holds around 14,000 clones, 80% to 90% seen once. The specimen sequenced was peripheral blood. The source is a human donor in a cohort sampled during active COVID-19.

The V and J genes are TRBV4-2 and TRBJ2-1; possible D gene TRBD2, 6 bases. The V gene lost 0 bases and the J gene lost 13 bases, with 13 bases spanning the gap. Germline loops: CDR1 LGHNA, CDR2 YNFKEQ. The CDR3 has 13 amino acids. CDR3 protein: CASSQDLRGGQFF. For the CDR3, the DNA is TGTGCCAGCAGCCAAGATTTAAGGGGAGGACAGTTCTTC.

The chain recombines TRBV19 with TRBJ1-6; D not resolved. This CDR3 is built from 12 residues. The ends were cut back, 7 bases at V and 9 bases at J, with 10 bases in the middle. Germline V gene sequence: CDR1 LNHDA, CDR2 SQIVND (reference sequence). The CDR3 region is CASNSGLSPLHF. CDR3 bases: TGTGCCAGTAACTCAGGACTTTCACCCCTCCACTTT.

The rearrangement uses TRBV6-5 and TRBJ2-2; a weak D match, TRBD1 (5 bases). The V end lost 7 bases, the J end lost 7 bases, and 16 bases lay between the germline ends. This CDR3 has 14 amino acids. The germline CDR1 and CDR2 sequences are MNHEY and SVGAGI. CDR3 sequence: CASTAGRVVGELFF. The CDR3 nucleotides read TGTGCCAGCACCGCCGGCAGGGTGGTCGGGGAGCTGTTTTTT.

This chain joins TRBV7-2 and TRBJ2-7, with a tentative D call TRBD2 (5 bases). Trimming stripped 5 bases from V and 7 bases from J, with 18 bases between. In germline, CDR1 is SGHTA, CDR2 FQGNSA. This CDR3 is built from 14 residues. The CDR3 DNA is TGTGCCAGCAGCACCGGAACCGGACGGACTGAGCAGTACTTC. As protein: CASSTGTGRTEQYF.

V and J are TRBV7-2 and TRBJ2-7; TRBD2 matches at 7 bases. This CDR3 contains 14 residues. After removal of 3 bases from V and 3 bases from J, the junction contained 5 bases not matched to a gene. Germline CDR1 is SGHTA and CDR2 is FQGNSA. The CDR3 DNA reads as TGTGCCAGCAGCTTCGGGGGGTCGGGCTACGAGCAGTACTTC. This sequence encodes CASSFGGSGYEQYF. The variable domain in full, with the rest retrieved from reference TRBV7-2 and TRBJ2-7, is GAGVSQSPSNKVTEKGKDVELRCDPISGHTALYWYRQSLGQGLEFLIYFQGNSAPDKSGLPSDRFSAERTGGSVSTLTIQRTQQEDSAVYLCASSFGGSGYEQYFGPGTRLTVT.

The rearrangement uses TRBV5-1 and TRBJ2-2; tentatively, D is TRBD1 (6 bases). Germline V CDR1 and CDR2: SGHRS, YFSETQ. There are 16 residues in the CDR3. V was trimmed by 4 bases and J by 0 bases, leaving 13 bases between them. The CDR3 DNA is TGCGCCAGCAGCCCGAGGCGGACAGCGAACACCGGGGAGCTGTTTTTT. It translates to CASSPRRTANTGELFF.

The sample holds one count of this clone. V and J are TRBV29-1 and TRBJ1-1; tentative D call: TRBD1 (5 bases). CDR3 length equals 11 residues. V lost 2 bases to trimming and J lost 7 bases, with 8 bases between them. The V gene's germline CDR1 is SQVTM and CDR2 ANQGSEA. The DNA for the CDR3 is TGCAGCGTTGAAACAGGTGTTGAAGCTTTCTTT. Protein: CSVETGVEAFF.

The rearrangement uses TRBV7-3 and TRBJ1-2; 7 nucleotides align to TRBD1. This CDR3 region has 15 residues. The germline CDR1 and CDR2 sequences are SGHTA and FQGTGA. V shed 5 bases and J 1 base; nucleotides not matched to a gene: 7. The CDR3: CASSANRGSNYGYTF. The CDR3 nucleotides are TGTGCCAGCAGCGCAAACAGGGGAAGTAACTATGGCTACACCTTC.

The CDR3, as DNA: TGTGCCAGCAGCCCTCGGAAGGGAGTGATCACTGAAGCTTTCTTT. Protein: CASSPRKGVITEAFF. The chain has TRBV5-4 and TRBJ1-1, with D unresolved. The germline CDR1 and CDR2 sequences are SGHNT and YYREEE (reference sequence). The CDR3 consists of 15 residues. V lost 4 bases, J lost 4 bases, and 17 bases lay in between.